This T cell receptor (beta chain) was obtained from a study of cytomegalovirus exposure and HLA in healthy donors. For the study at large: Inside one of the first data releases sat around 86 million unique TCRs taken from HLA-typed donors. Genotyping of nearly 400 donors showed that around 81% belonged to the Caucasian-associated ancestry cluster.

Findings and caveats of the study: A link between a missense DCLRE1C variant and TCR beta V- and J-gene trimming emerged from a later analysis. The HLA-A and HLA-B alleles of most subjects were reportedly predicted accurately from TCR beta sequences.

On this clone itself: The antigen remains unidentified.

Germline-derived CDR1 and CDR2 are SGHNT and YYREEE (reference sequence). The V gene end was trimmed by 4 bases and the J gene end by 2 bases; junction bases not matched to a gene: 5. This CDR3 comprises 16 residues. The PCR ran on 60 Vbeta and 13 Jbeta primers. Repertoires were generated with immunoSEQ multiplex PCR, while TCRdb's copy carries only in-frame clones and drops some. The repertoire holds about 140,000 clones, around 78% seen once, with around 2.4% in the top ten. This clonotype originated in a woman under 30 in good health and CMV-seropositive. The chain carries TRBV5-4 and TRBJ2-1, with 11 positions matching TRBD2. The specimen sequenced was PBMCs. The CDR3 DNA follows: TGTGCCAGCAGCCCAGTAGCGGGGGGGCCCTACAATGAGCAGTTCTTC. This codes for CASSPVAGGPYNEQFF.